Below, 21 T cell receptor beta chains from the same sample are listed, as sequenced in a study of CD4 T cells in relation to SARS-CoV-2 and coronaviruses. Using immunoSEQ multiplex PCR, the repertoire was profiled, and TCRdb retains in-frame clones only, with some absent. This sample yields about 59,000 clones, of which 70% to 90% are seen a single time; around 1.5% belongs to the top ten. Unexposed donor CD4+ T cells date from about 2011-2018, before the COVID-19 pandemic. The sample comprised memory CD4+ T cells from PBMCs. The receptors shown here come from a human donor in good health.

The chain has TRBV24-1 and TRBJ2-7; a weak D match, TRBD2 (5 bases). Trimming removed 8 bases at V and 2 bases at J, with 18 bases between. The CDR3 loop spans 15 amino acids. Germline-derived CDR1 and CDR2 are KGHDR and SFDVKD. As DNA, the CDR3 is TGTGCCACCACGGAGGTCCTAGCAACCCCCTACGAGCAGTACTTC. Protein: CATTEVLATPYEQYF.

The rearrangement links TRBV6-5 to TRBJ2-3; the match to TRBD2 covers 10 bases. CDR1 is MNHEY and CDR2 is SVGAGI in the germline V gene. V shed 3 bases, J shed 6 bases, and the junction held 9 bases outside the gene matches. CDR3 length: 16 residues. CDR3 region: CASSYGTSGEPDTQYF. CDR3 sequence (DNA): TGTGCCAGCAGTTATGGAACTAGCGGGGAACCGGATACGCAGTATTTT.

The chain carries TRBV4-1 and TRBJ2-1, with D possibly TRBD2 on 5 matching bases. This CDR3 spans 17 amino acids. The V end lost 0 bases, the J end lost 2 bases, and 14 bases lay between the germline ends. CDR1 and CDR2 from the germline V gene are MGHRA and YSYEKL. The CDR3 bases are TGCGCCAGCAGCCAAGATCAAGGCGGAGGCGCCTACAATGAGCAGTTCTTC. Amino acids: CASSQDQGGGAYNEQFF.

This chain uses TRBV29-1 with TRBJ2-7; D may be TRBD2 (6 bases). The CDR3 extends over 14 amino acids. Germline values: CDR1 SQVTM, CDR2 ANQGSEA. V was pared by 7 bases and J by 2 bases, with 18 bases between. CDR3 DNA: TGCAGCGGGGGAGGTAGTAACACCGCCTACGAGCAGTACTTC. It translates to CSGGGSNTAYEQYF.

The chain couples TRBV5-1 to TRBJ2-2; possibly TRBD1 or TRBD2 for D (6 bases each). The CDR3 has 15 amino acids. Germline CDR1 and CDR2: SGHRS and YFSETQ. The V and J ends lost 0 bases and 7 bases respectively, with 13 bases between them. The CDR3 nucleotides are TGCGCCAGCAGCTTGGACGGGGGCCTTGGCGGGGAGCTGTTTTTT. Translating it yields CASSLDGGLGGELFF.

This chain links TRBV14 with TRBJ1-1, with unresolved D. V lost 4 bases and J 0 bases, leaving 6 bases between the germline ends. Germline V gives CDR1 SGHDN, CDR2 FVKESK. The CDR3 runs to 13 residues. This chain's CDR3 is CASSREVNTEAFF. In nucleotides, the CDR3 is TGTGCCAGCAGCCGAGAAGTGAACACTGAAGCTTTCTTT.

The rearrangement uses TRBV28 and TRBJ1-5, with D uncertain. The CDR3 loop spans 13 amino acids. V lost 5 bases to trimming and J lost 4 bases, with 9 bases between them. Per germline, CDR1 MDHEN and CDR2 SYDVKM. CDR3 loop: CASSPAHNQPQHF. In DNA, the CDR3 is TGTGCCAGCAGTCCCGCACATAATCAGCCCCAGCATTTT.

This clone has just a few counts. The chain recombines TRBV2 with TRBJ2-3; 12 bases agree with TRBD1. Per the germline V gene, CDR1 is SNHLY and CDR2 is FYNNEI. The CDR3 has 16 residues. Unmatched junction bases numbered 11, after V lost 6 bases and J lost 7 bases. CDR3 DNA: TGTGCCAGCAGCCCGGCGGCGGGACAGGGGGCAAATACGCAGTATTTT. Its translation: CASSPAAGQGANTQYF.

The chain combines TRBV5-4 with TRBJ1-2; 8 nucleotides line up with TRBD1. J lost 0 bases, V lost 4 bases, and 5 bases had no gene match. CDR1 SGHNT and CDR2 YYREEE come from the germline V gene (reference sequence). The CDR3 sequence is 15 residues long. Here the CDR3 reads CASSVQGATNYGYTF. CDR3 in DNA: TGTGCCAGCAGCGTTCAGGGGGCCACTAACTATGGCTACACCTTC.

V is TRBV5-1 and J is TRBJ2-1, with 11 bases that match TRBD2. Trimming took 0 bases from V and 4 from J; bases not matched to a gene: 3. The CDR3 consists of 16 residues. Germline assignment: CDR1 SGHRS and CDR2 YFSETQ. The CDR3 region is CASSLGTSGSYNEQFF. In DNA, the CDR3 is TGCGCCAGCAGCTTGGGGACTAGCGGGTCGTACAATGAGCAGTTCTTC.

The gene calls are TRBV3-1 (or the pseudogene TRBV3-2) and TRBJ2-1, with D hard to call. Between the trimmed V and J ends, which lost 1 base and 8 bases, there was a span of 24 bases. Germline V gene data show CDR1 as LGHDT and CDR2 as YNNKEL (reference sequence). The CDR3 consists of 18 residues. DNA of the CDR3: TGTGCCAGCAGCCAAGGACTCTTCCTGTCGGGCACAGTCCATGAGCAGTTCTTC. Protein product: CASSQGLFLSGTVHEQFF.

This chain links TRBV5-1 with TRBJ2-1; D is possibly TRBD1 (6 bases). Trimming took 0 bases from V and 1 from J, leaving 11 bases between them. Germline lookup yields CDR1 SGHRS and CDR2 YFSETQ. This CDR3 has 16 amino acids. CDR3 in DNA: TGCGCCAGCAGCTTGGAAGCAGGGGCGTCCTACAATGAGCAGTTCTTC. Its protein product is CASSLEAGASYNEQFF.

The chain uses TRBV7-9 and TRBJ2-5; possibly TRBD1 or TRBD2 for D (6 bases each). Germline CDR1 is SEHNR and CDR2 is FQNEAQ (reference sequence). The CDR3 consists of 16 residues. Trimming cost V 2 bases and J 4 bases, with 17 bases left between them. The DNA for the CDR3 is TGTGCCAGCAGCTTATCGGGGGCCAGGCGACTAGAGACCCAGTACTTC. This codes for CASSLSGARRLETQYF.

The chain uses TRBV2 and TRBJ2-6, with D perhaps given as TRBD1 or TRBD2 (6 bases each). Deletions cut 4 bases from V and 3 bases from J, with 10 bases between. The germline V gene has CDR1 SNHLY and CDR2 FYNNEI. This CDR3 comprises 15 residues. The CDR3 loop reads CASSARGGGANVLTF. As DNA, the CDR3 is TGTGCCAGCAGTGCCAGGGGAGGTGGGGCCAACGTCCTGACTTTC.

J is TRBJ2-1 and V is TRBV5-1; 13 nucleotides align to TRBD2. V lost 4 bases and J lost 9; bases outside the gene matches: 1. This CDR3 contains 13 residues. Germline assignment: CDR1 SGHRS and CDR2 YFSETQ. This chain's CDR3 is CASSGLAGVEQFF. For the CDR3, the DNA is TGCGCCAGCAGCGGACTAGCGGGAGTTGAGCAGTTCTTC.

The rearrangement joins TRBV7-3 to TRBJ2-1, with TRBD2 matching 7 bases. The V gene end was trimmed by 5 bases and the J gene end by 3 bases; junction bases not matched to a gene: 7. Germline V CDR1 and CDR2: SGHTA, FQGTGA. The CDR3 totals 15 residues. DNA for the CDR3: TGTGCCAGCAGCCCCGGGGGGAGAGGCTACAATGAGCAGTTCTTC. This codes for CASSPGGRGYNEQFF.

The chain combines TRBV28 with TRBJ1-5; weak D call: TRBD1 (6 bases). The CDR3 runs 14 residues. Trimming shortened V by 7 bases and J by 9 bases, and 19 bases separated the two germline ends. Germline CDR1 MDHEN, CDR2 SYDVKM. The CDR3 here is CASTEVGGRRPQHF. The CDR3 region has the DNA TGTGCCAGCACCGAGGTGGGGGGGCGGCGGCCCCAGCATTTT. The full variable domain, rest sourced from reference TRBV28 and TRBJ1-5, is DVKVTQSSRYLVKRTGEKVFLECVQDMDHENMFWYRQDPGLGLRLIYFSYDVKMKEKGDIPEGYSVSREKKERFSLILESASTNQTSMYLCASTEVGGRRPQHFGDGTRLSIL.

On this clone: This sample includes further DNA sequences coding for the same CDR3. For the CDR3, the DNA is TGTGCCACCAGCAGAGATTACGAGGCAGTCCACGAGCAGTACTTC. Residues: CATSRDYEAVHEQYF. The rearrangement links TRBV15 to TRBJ2-7; the D is unclear. Germline V gene lookup returns CDR1 LNHNV and CDR2 YYDKDF (reference sequence). V shed 0 bases and J shed 5 bases, with 14 bases lying between them. The CDR3 runs to 15 residues.

The chain couples TRBV5-1 to TRBJ2-3; possible D gene TRBD1, 5 bases. Germline loops: CDR1 SGHRS, CDR2 YFSETQ. This CDR3 comprises 15 residues. The V end was cut by 0 bases, the J end by 2 bases, with 10 bases between. CDR3 in amino acids: CASSLGREYTDTQYF. The CDR3 DNA sequence: TGCGCCAGCAGCTTGGGCAGGGAATACACAGATACGCAGTATTTT.

The chain uses TRBV18 and TRBJ2-1; D is undetermined. V dropped 3 bases and J dropped 2 bases, with 14 bases sitting between them. This CDR3 has 16 residues. Looked up from germline, CDR1 is KGHSH and CDR2 is LQKENI. The CDR3 bases are TGTGCCAGCTCACCGGGCGGCAGGTCTGCCTACAATGAGCAGTTCTTC. Residues: CASSPGGRSAYNEQFF.

The gene calls are TRBV15 and TRBJ2-5; TRBD1 aligns across 7 bases. Germline V gene lookup returns CDR1 LNHNV and CDR2 YYDKDF (reference sequence). V shed 4 bases, J shed 6 bases, and the junction held 8 bases outside the gene matches. The CDR3 has 14 amino acids. The CDR3 here is CATSKSRDRKTQYF. The CDR3 DNA follows: TGTGCCACCAGCAAAAGCCGGGACAGAAAGACCCAGTACTTC.